This entry lists 25 T cell receptor beta chains sequenced from one sample in a study of blood T cell repertoires in COVID-19. The table came from immunoSEQ multiplex PCR; TCRdb's copy has only in-frame clones and leaves some out. The sample contains around 220,000 clones, 82% of which appear only once. Sequenced: peripheral blood. These receptors were taken from an elderly woman with COVID-19, enrolled during active disease.

This chain links TRBV27 with TRBJ1-3, with D perhaps matching TRBD1 (6 bases). The CDR3 sequence is 14 residues long. Trimming took 2 bases from V and 4 from J, leaving 9 bases between them. The germline gives CDR1 MNHEY, CDR2 SMNVEV (reference sequence). The CDR3 loop reads CASSLQGSGNTIYF. CDR3 nucleotides: TGTGCCAGCAGTTTACAGGGGTCAGGAAACACCATATATTTT.

V is TRBV9 and J is TRBJ2-7, with 11 positions matching TRBD2. After removal of 0 bases from V and 5 bases from J, the junction contained 10 bases not matched to a gene. The germline V gene has CDR1 SGDLS and CDR2 YYNGEE. The CDR3 is 17 amino acids. The CDR3 nucleotides read TGTGCCAGCAGCGTAGGGTTAGCGGGAGGGCCTTTCCACGAGCAGTACTTC. Protein: CASSVGLAGGPFHEQYF.

J is TRBJ1-1 and V is TRBV12-2; the D segment call TRBD1 is taken from the table without a DNA check. TRBV12-2 is classified as a pseudogene. This CDR3 has 13 amino acids. Written as DNA, the CDR3 is TGTGCAAGTCGACATGACAGGGACACTGAAGCTTTCTTT. This encodes CASRHDRDTEAFF.

This clone was recorded only once. CDR3 DNA: TGCGCCAGCAGCCCTAGCGGGAGCTCCTACAATGAGCAGTTCTTC. It is translated as CASSPSGSSYNEQFF. The chain links TRBV5-1 to TRBJ2-1, with TRBD2 matching 10 bases. Germline loops: CDR1 SGHRS, CDR2 YFSETQ. Trimming cost V 4 bases and J 0 bases; bases outside gene matches: 1. CDR3 length equals 15 residues.

This chain joins TRBV9 and TRBJ2-7, with TRBD2 matching 14 bases. V shed 4 bases and J 8 bases; nucleotides not matched to a gene: 5. This CDR3 comprises 14 residues. CDR1 is SGDLS, CDR2 YYNGEE, per germline. The CDR3 nucleotides are TGTGCCAGCAGCCCCGGGACTAGCGGGGGACAGCAGTACTTC. This sequence encodes CASSPGTSGGQQYF.

The J gene is TRBJ2-3, the V gene TRBV4-3; 9 nucleotides line up with TRBD2. The CDR3 sequence is 14 residues long. After removal of 4 bases from V and 4 bases from J, the junction contained 3 bases not matched to a gene. Germline loops: CDR1 LGHNA, CDR2 YSLEER. The CDR3 reads CASSLLAGADTQYF. The CDR3 DNA reads TGCGCCAGCAGCCTGTTAGCGGGGGCAGATACGCAGTATTTT.

V is TRBV2 and J is TRBJ2-1; 8 bases agree with TRBD2. Germline V CDR1 and CDR2: SNHLY, FYNNEI. CDR3 length: 15 amino acids. Trimming cost V 6 bases and J 4 bases; bases outside gene matches: 8. The CDR3 DNA follows: TGTGCCAGCAGAAGAAGACTAGCGAGTTACAATGAGCAGTTCTTC. Its protein product is CASRRRLASYNEQFF. The whole variable domain, filled in from reference TRBV2 and TRBJ2-1, reads EPEVTQTPSHQVTQMGQEVILRCVPISNHLYFYWYRQILGQKVEFLVSFYNNEISEKSEIFDDQFSVERPDGSNFTLKIRSTKLEDSAMYFCASRRRLASYNEQFFGPGTRLTVL.

The rearrangement joins TRBV19 to TRBJ1-1; no firm D call. Trimming shortened V by 6 bases and J by 0 bases, and 14 bases separated the two germline ends. This CDR3 has 15 residues. Germline-derived CDR1 and CDR2 are LNHDA and SQIVND (reference sequence). The CDR3 nucleotides read TGTGCCAGTAGAGGAACGAGAGGCATGAACACTGAAGCTTTCTTT. Translation gives CASRGTRGMNTEAFF. Full variable domain (missing parts from reference TRBV19 and TRBJ1-1): DGGITQSPKYLFRKEGQNVTLSCEQNLNHDAMYWYRQDPGQGLRLIYYSQIVNDFQKGDIAEGYSVSREKKESFPLTVTSAQKNPTAFYLCASRGTRGMNTEAFFGQGTRLTVV.

CDR3 amino acids: CAWNRETNTEAFF. CDR3 sequence (DNA): TGTGCCTGGAACAGGGAAACTAACACTGAAGCTTTCTTT. This chain uses TRBV30 with TRBJ1-1, with a possible D match to TRBD1 (6 bases). Germline V gene data show CDR1 as GTSNPN and CDR2 as SVGIG (reference sequence). This CDR3 region has 13 residues. V lost 4 bases to trimming and J lost 2 bases, with 11 bases between them. The entire variable domain, with the rest obtained from reference TRBV30 and TRBJ1-1, is as follows: SQTIHQWPATLVQPVGSPLSLECTVEGTSNPNLYWYRQAAGRGLQLLFYSVGIGQISSEVPQNLSASRPQDRQFILSSKKLLLSDSGFYLCAWNRETNTEAFFGQGTRLTVV.

The chain joins TRBV28 to TRBJ1-1; 8 bases align to TRBD1. The CDR3 extends over 13 amino acids. Germline CDR1 reads MDHEN; CDR2 reads SYDVKM. V trimming: 11 bases; J trimming: 0 bases; junction bases outside the gene matches: 5. The DNA of the CDR3 is TGTGCCGGGCGGACAGGGTTGAACACTGAAGCTTTCTTT. Translated, it gives CAGRTGLNTEAFF.

The V and J genes are TRBV6-5 and TRBJ1-5; D remains ambiguous. The V end lost 5 bases, the J end lost 2 bases, and 10 bases lay between the germline ends. The germline V gene encodes CDR1 MNHEY and CDR2 SVGAGI. This CDR3 contains 14 residues. CDR3 protein: CASSPQTGNQPQHF. DNA for the CDR3: TGTGCCAGCAGTCCCCAAACGGGCAATCAGCCCCAGCATTTT.

V gene TRBV7-9 combines with J gene TRBJ1-5; 8 bases line up with TRBD1. Trimming removed 8 bases from V and 4 bases from J; junction bases left unmatched: 4. This CDR3 has 13 amino acids. Germline V gives CDR1 SEHNR, CDR2 FQNEAQ (reference sequence). CDR3 bases: TGTGCCAGCGGGCAGGGGGCGAATCAGCCCCAGCATTTT. This sequence encodes CASGQGANQPQHF. Variable domain in full (rest from reference TRBV7-9 and TRBJ1-5): DTGVSQNPRHKITKRGQNVTFRCDPISEHNRLYWYRQTLGQGPEFLTYFQNEAQLEKSRLLSDRFSAERPKGSFSTLEIQRTEQGDSAMYLCASGQGANQPQHFGDGTRLSIL.

The J gene is TRBJ2-3, the V gene TRBV24-1, with D perhaps matching TRBD2 (5 bases). V was pared by 3 bases and J by 5 bases, with 11 bases between. The germline gives CDR1 KGHDR, CDR2 SFDVKD. This CDR3 is built from 14 residues. DNA for the CDR3: TGTGCCACCAGTGATCGGGGTTCGCAAGATACGCAGTATTTT. It is translated as CATSDRGSQDTQYF.

The CDR3 DNA sequence: TGTGCCAGCAGCTTAGAAGGCAGGGTGAACACCGGGGAGCTGTTTTTT. Translating it yields CASSLEGRVNTGELFF. The chain combines TRBV11-2 with TRBJ2-2, with D possibly matching TRBD1 (5 bases). The CDR3 sequence is 16 residues long. Per the germline V gene, CDR1 is SGHAT and CDR2 is FQNNGV. The V end was cut by 0 bases, the J end by 1 base, with 9 bases between.

V usage is TRBV14 and J usage is TRBJ2-4; 7 nucleotides agree with TRBD1. The CDR3 consists of 17 residues. Trimming took 0 bases from V and 1 from J; bases not matched to a gene: 6. Germline CDR1 is SGHDN and CDR2 is FVKESK. Here the CDR3 DNA reads TGTGCCAGCAGCCAAGAGTGGACAGGTCGTGCCAAAAACATTCAGTACTTC. It translates to CASSQEWTGRAKNIQYF.

This chain uses TRBV6-2 or TRBV6-3 with TRBJ2-1, with 7 bases lining up with TRBD2. Germline V gene sequence: CDR1 MNHEY, CDR2 SVGEGT. V was pared by 2 bases and J by 10 bases, with 11 bases of the junction left unmatched. The CDR3 is 15 residues long. CDR3 DNA sequence: TGTGCCAGCAGTTACCCCGGGGGGAGACCCAGCGAGCAGTTCTTC. Encoded protein: CASSYPGGRPSEQFF.

V is TRBV27 and J is TRBJ1-1; 7 positions match TRBD1. The CDR3 runs 16 residues. V shed 3 bases and J 2 bases; nucleotides not matched to a gene: 9. Germline CDR1 and CDR2: MNHEY and SMNVEV (reference sequence). CDR3 residues: CASSLGNRGGNTEAFF. In DNA, the CDR3 is TGTGCCAGCAGTTTGGGGAACAGGGGTGGAAACACTGAAGCTTTCTTT.

The rearrangement links TRBV24-1 to TRBJ2-2, with a weak D call TRBD2 (5 bases). Trimming left V 3 bases short and J 1 base short, with 8 bases between. This CDR3 contains 15 residues. In germline, CDR1 is KGHDR, CDR2 SFDVKD. CDR3 nucleotide sequence: TGTGCCACCAGTGATCCGAGGGTGAACACCGGGGAGCTGTTTTTT. Translating gives CATSDPRVNTGELFF.

The chain employs TRBV27 and TRBJ1-5; D is uncertain. CDR3 length: 15 amino acids. CDR1 and CDR2 from the germline V gene are MNHEY and SMNVEV (reference sequence). Between the trimmed V and J ends, which lost 2 bases and 0 bases, there was a span of 8 bases. This CDR3 is CASSLQAYSNQPQHF. The CDR3, as DNA: TGTGCCAGCAGTTTACAGGCTTATAGCAATCAGCCCCAGCATTTT.

The chain uses TRBV11-2 and TRBJ1-5, with 9 bases lining up with TRBD1. Germline loops: CDR1 SGHAT, CDR2 FQNNGV. The trim removed 0 bases at V and 11 bases at J, leaving 11 bases unmatched. The CDR3 runs to 16 residues. CDR3 DNA: TGTGCCAGCAGCTTAGATGGGGACAGGGCCGGAGTGGCCCAGCATTTT. This codes for CASSLDGDRAGVAQHF.

The V call is TRBV19, the J call TRBJ2-7, with TRBD2 identical over 7 bases. V was clipped by 4 bases and J by 0 bases; unmatched bases: 0. The V gene's germline CDR1 is LNHDA and CDR2 SQIVND (reference sequence). The CDR3 covers 13 residues. DNA for the CDR3: TGTGCCAGTAGTAGCGGGAGCTCCTACGAGCAGTACTTC. This gives the protein CASSSGSSYEQYF.

The chain recombines TRBV15 with TRBJ2-1; 9 bases are a match to TRBD1. V dropped 4 bases and J dropped 6; count of bases not matched to a gene: 7. Germline CDR1 LNHNV, CDR2 YYDKDF (reference sequence). This CDR3 is 15 amino acids long. The CDR3 here is CATSNPGQGINEQFF. Here the CDR3 DNA reads TGTGCCACCAGCAACCCGGGACAGGGTATCAATGAGCAGTTCTTC.

The chain uses TRBV11-3 and TRBJ2-2; 7 nucleotides agree with TRBD2. The V and J ends lost 4 bases and 6 bases, in that order; junction bases with no gene match: 8. The CDR3 length is 15 residues. Looked up from germline, CDR1 is SGHNT and CDR2 is YENEEA. The CDR3 DNA reads TGTGCCAGCAGCTCGGCGGGAGTACACCCCGGGGAGCTGTTTTTT. As protein: CASSSAGVHPGELFF.

The chain has TRBV2 and TRBJ1-2; D remains unclear. CDR1 and CDR2 from the germline V gene are SNHLY and FYNNEI. V lost 3 bases and J lost 2, with 7 bases in between. The length of the CDR3 is 13 residues. For the CDR3, the DNA is TGTGCCAGCAGTGATAGCGGGAACTATGGCTACACCTTC. Amino acid sequence: CASSDSGNYGYTF.

V is TRBV15 and J is TRBJ1-2, with D possibly TRBD1 on 6 matching bases. Trimming pared 4 bases from V and 1 base from J, leaving 10 bases between. Looked up from germline, CDR1 is LNHNV and CDR2 is YYDKDF (reference sequence). CDR3 length: 14 amino acids. The CDR3 nucleotides are TGTGCCACCAGCACCTGGACAGATAACTATGGCTACACCTTC. Its protein product is CATSTWTDNYGYTF. Using reference TRBV15 and TRBJ1-2 for the parts outside the CDR3, the full variable domain is DAMVIQNPRYQVTQFGKPVTLSCSQTLNHNVMYWYQQKSSQAPKLLFHYYDKDFNNEADTPDNFQSRRPNTSFCFLDIRSPGLGDTAMYLCATSTWTDNYGYTFGSGTRLTVV.